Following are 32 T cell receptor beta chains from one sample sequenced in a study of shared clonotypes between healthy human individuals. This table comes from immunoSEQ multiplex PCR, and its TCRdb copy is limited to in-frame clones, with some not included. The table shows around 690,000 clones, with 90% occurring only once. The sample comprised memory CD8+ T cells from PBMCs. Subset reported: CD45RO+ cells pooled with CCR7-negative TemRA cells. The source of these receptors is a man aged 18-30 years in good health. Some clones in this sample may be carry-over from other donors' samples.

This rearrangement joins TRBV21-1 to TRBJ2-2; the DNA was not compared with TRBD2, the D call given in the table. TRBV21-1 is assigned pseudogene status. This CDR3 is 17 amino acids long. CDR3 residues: CASSKALDGENTGELFF. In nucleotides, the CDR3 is TGTGCCAGCAGCAAAGCGCTTGACGGAGAGAACACCGGGGAGCTGTTTTTT.

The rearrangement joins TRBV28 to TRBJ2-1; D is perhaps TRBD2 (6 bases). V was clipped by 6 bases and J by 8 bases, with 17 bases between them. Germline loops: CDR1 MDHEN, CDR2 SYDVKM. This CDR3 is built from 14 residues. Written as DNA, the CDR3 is TGTGCCAGCAGATTAGGGGAGGATCAGCATGAGCAGTTCTTC. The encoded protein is CASRLGEDQHEQFF.

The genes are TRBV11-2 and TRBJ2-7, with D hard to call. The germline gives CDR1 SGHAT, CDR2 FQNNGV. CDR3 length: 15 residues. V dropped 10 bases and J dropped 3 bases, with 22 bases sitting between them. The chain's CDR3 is CATNQFDGPFYEQYF. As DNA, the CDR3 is TGTGCCACCAACCAATTTGACGGGCCCTTCTACGAGCAGTACTTC. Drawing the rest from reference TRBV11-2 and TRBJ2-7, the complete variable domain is EAGVAQSPRYKIIEKRQSVAFWCNPISGHATLYWYQQILGQGPKLLIQFQNNGVVDDSQLPKDRFSAERLKGVDSTLKIQPAKLEDSAVYLCATNQFDGPFYEQYFGPGTRLTVT.

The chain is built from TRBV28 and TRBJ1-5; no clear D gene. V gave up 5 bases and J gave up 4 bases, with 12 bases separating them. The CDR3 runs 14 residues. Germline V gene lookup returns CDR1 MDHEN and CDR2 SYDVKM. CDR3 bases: TGTGCCAGCAGTCTCCGGTCCCTTAATCAGCCCCAGCATTTT. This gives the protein CASSLRSLNQPQHF. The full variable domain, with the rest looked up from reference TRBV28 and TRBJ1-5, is DVKVTQSSRYLVKRTGEKVFLECVQDMDHENMFWYRQDPGLGLRLIYFSYDVKMKEKGDIPEGYSVSREKKERFSLILESASTNQTSMYLCASSLRSLNQPQHFGDGTRLSIL.

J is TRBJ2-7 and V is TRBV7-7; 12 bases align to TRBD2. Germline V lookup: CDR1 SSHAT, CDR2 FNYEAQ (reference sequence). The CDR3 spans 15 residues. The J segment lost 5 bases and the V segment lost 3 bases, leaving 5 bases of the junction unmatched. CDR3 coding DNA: TGTGCCAGCAGCTTTCGACTAGCGGGAGTCCACGAGCAGTACTTC. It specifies CASSFRLAGVHEQYF.

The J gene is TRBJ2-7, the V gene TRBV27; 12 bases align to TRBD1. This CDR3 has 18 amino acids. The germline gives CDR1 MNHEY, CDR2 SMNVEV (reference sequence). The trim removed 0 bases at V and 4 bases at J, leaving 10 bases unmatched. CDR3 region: CASSLSQTGQGANYEQYF. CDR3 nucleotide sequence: TGTGCCAGCAGTTTATCCCAGACGGGACAGGGGGCAAATTACGAGCAGTACTTC.

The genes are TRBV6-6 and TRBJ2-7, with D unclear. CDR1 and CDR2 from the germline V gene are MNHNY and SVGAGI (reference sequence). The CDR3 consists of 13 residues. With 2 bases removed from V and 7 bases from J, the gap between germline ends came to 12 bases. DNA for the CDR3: TGTGCCAGCAGTTACGGAGTGGTGGGGGAGCAGTACTTC. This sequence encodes CASSYGVVGEQYF.

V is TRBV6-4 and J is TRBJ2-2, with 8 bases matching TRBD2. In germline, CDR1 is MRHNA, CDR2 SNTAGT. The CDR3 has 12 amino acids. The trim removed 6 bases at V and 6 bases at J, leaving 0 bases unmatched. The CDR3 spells CASRGLAGELFF. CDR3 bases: TGTGCCAGCAGGGGACTAGCCGGGGAGCTGTTTTTT.

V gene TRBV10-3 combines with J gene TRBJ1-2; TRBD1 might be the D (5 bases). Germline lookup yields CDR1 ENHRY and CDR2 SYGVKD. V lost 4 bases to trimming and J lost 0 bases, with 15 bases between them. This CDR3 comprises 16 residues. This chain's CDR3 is CAISGPDRLANYGYTF. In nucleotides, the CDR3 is TGTGCCATCAGTGGGCCAGACAGATTAGCTAACTATGGCTACACCTTC.

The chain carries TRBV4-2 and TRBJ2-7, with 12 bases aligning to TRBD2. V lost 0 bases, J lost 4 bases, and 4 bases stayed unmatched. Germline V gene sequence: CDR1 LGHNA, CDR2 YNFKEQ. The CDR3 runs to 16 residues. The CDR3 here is CASSQDWLAGGYEQYF. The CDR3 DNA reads TGTGCCAGCAGCCAAGATTGGCTAGCGGGGGGGTACGAGCAGTACTTC.

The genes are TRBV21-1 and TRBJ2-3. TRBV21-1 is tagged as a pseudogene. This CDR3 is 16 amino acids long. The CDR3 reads CASSKARSRNGDTQYF. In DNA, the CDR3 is TGTGCCAGCAGCAAAGCCCGTTCCCGTAATGGGGATACGCAGTATTTT.

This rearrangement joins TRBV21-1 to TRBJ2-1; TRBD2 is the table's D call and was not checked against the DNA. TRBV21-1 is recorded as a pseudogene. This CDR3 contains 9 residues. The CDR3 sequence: CASSSLCLF. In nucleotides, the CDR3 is TGTGCCAGCAGCAGCCTATGTCTCTTC.

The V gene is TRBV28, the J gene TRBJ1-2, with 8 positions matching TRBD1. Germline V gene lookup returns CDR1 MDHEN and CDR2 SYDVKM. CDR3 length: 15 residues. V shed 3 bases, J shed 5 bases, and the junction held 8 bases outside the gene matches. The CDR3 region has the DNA TGTGCCAGCAGTTTGGCAGGGGGCGTCGGGTATGGCTACACCTTC. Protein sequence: CASSLAGGVGYGYTF.

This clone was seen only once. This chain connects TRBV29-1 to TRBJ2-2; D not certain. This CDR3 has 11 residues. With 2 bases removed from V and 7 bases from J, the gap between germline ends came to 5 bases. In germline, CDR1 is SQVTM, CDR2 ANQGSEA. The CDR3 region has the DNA TGCAGCGTTGAATTCCTCGGGGAGCTGTTTTTT. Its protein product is CSVEFLGELFF.

The CDR3 reads CASSPAPLDQETQYF. CDR3 DNA sequence: TGTGCCAGCAGCCCGGCTCCCCTTGACCAAGAGACCCAGTACTTC. V is TRBV5-4 and J is TRBJ2-5; no clear D gene. CDR1 SGHNT and CDR2 YYREEE come from the germline V gene (reference sequence). The CDR3 runs 15 residues. V was clipped by 4 bases and J by 0 bases, with 13 bases between them.

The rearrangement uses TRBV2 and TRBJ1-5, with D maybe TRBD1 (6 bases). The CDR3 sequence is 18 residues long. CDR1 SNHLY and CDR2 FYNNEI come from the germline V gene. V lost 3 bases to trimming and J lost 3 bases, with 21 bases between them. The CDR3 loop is CASSDARYREGDNQPQHF. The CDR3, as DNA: TGTGCCAGCAGTGACGCTAGATACAGGGAAGGTGACAATCAGCCCCAGCATTTT.

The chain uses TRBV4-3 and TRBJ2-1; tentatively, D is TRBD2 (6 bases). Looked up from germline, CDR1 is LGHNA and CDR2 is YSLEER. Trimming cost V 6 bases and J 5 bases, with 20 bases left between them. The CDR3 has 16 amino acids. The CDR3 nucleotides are TGCGCCAGCAGTGCGGCTAGGAGGGCCAGGAACAATGAGCAGTTCTTC. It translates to CASSAARRARNNEQFF.

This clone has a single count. CDR3 bases: TGTGCCAGCAGCCAAATTACTGGAAACACCATATATTTT. Translation: CASSQITGNTIYF. V is TRBV4-2 and J is TRBJ1-3; D unclear. Germline values: CDR1 LGHNA, CDR2 YNFKEQ. The CDR3 covers 13 residues. The ends were cut back, 2 bases at V and 2 bases at J, with 4 bases in the middle.

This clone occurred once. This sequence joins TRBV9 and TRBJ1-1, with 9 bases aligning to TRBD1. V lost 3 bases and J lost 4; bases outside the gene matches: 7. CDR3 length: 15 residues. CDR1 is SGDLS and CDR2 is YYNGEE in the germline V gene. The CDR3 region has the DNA TGTGCCAGCAGCGCCCCGGGACAGGGAACCACTGAAGCTTTCTTT. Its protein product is CASSAPGQGTTEAFF.

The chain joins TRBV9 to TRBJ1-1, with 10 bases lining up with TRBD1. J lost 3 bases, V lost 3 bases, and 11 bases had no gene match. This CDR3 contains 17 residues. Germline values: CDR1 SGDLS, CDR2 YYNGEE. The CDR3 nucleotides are TGTGCCAGCAGCGCCCAGACAGGGGGCGCGGTCGACACTGAAGCTTTCTTT. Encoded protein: CASSAQTGGAVDTEAFF.

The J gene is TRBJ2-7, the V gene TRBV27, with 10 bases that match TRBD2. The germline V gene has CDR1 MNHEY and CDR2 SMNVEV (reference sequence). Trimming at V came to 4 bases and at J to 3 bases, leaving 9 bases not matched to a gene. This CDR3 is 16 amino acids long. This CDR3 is CASSSSAGGLLYEQYF. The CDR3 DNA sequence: TGTGCCAGCAGTTCCTCAGCGGGAGGGTTGCTCTACGAGCAGTACTTC.

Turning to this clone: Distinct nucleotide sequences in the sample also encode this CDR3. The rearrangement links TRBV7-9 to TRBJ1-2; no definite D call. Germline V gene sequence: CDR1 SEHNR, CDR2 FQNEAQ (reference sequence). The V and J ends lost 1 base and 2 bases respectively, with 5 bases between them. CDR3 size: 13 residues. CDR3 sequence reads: CASSLGQNYGYTF. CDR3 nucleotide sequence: TGTGCCAGCAGCTTAGGCCAGAACTATGGCTACACCTTC.

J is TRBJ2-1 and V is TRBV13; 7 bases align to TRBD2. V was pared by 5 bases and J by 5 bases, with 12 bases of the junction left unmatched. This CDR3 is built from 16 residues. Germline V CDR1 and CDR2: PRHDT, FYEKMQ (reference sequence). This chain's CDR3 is CASSPRREAGDNEQFF. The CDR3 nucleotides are TGTGCCAGCAGCCCCCGCCGGGAGGCGGGGGACAATGAGCAGTTCTTC.

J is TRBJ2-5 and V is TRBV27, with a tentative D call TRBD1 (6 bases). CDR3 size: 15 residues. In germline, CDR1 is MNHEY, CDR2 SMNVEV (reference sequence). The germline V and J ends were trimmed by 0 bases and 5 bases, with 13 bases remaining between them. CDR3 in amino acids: CASSLSNRVRETQYF. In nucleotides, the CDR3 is TGTGCCAGCAGTTTATCCAACAGGGTACGGGAGACCCAGTACTTC.

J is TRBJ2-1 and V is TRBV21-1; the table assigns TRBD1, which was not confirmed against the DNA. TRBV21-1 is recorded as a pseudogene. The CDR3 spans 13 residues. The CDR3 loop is CARDRSSYNEQFF. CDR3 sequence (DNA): TGTGCCAGGGACAGGAGCTCCTACAATGAGCAGTTCTTC.

The CDR3 protein is CASSTRTGAGAFF. The CDR3 coding sequence is TGTGCCAGCAGCACCCGGACAGGGGCAGGGGCTTTCTTT. V and J are TRBV13 and TRBJ1-1, with 9 bases identical to TRBD1. The CDR3 loop spans 13 amino acids. With V trimmed by 5 bases and J by 11 bases, 9 bases remained unmatched. CDR1 is PRHDT, CDR2 FYEKMQ, per germline (reference sequence).

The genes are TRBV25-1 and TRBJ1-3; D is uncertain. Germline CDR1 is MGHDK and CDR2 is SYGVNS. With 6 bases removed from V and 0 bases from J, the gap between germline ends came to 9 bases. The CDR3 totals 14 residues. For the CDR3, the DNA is TGTGCCAGCAGCCAGAGAGGCTCTGGAAACACCATATATTTT. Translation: CASSQRGSGNTIYF.

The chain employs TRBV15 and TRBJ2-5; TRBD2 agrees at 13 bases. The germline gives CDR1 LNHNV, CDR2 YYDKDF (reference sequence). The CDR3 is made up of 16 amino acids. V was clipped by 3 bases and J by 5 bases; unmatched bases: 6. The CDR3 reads CATSSTSGRARETQYF. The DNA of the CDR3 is TGTGCCACCAGCAGTACTAGCGGGAGGGCCAGGGAGACCCAGTACTTC.

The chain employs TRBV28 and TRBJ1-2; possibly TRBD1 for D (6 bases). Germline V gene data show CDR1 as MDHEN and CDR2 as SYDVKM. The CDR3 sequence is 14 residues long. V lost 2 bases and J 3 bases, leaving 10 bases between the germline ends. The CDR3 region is CASSLRGVDYGYTF. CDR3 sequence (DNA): TGTGCCAGCAGTTTAAGGGGGGTTGACTATGGCTACACCTTC.

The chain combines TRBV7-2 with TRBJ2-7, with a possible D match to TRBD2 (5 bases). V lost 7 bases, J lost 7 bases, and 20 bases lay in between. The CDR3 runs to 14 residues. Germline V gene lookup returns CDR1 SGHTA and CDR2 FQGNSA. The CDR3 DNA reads TGTGCCAGCAACTCATTCGGGGTTTCAAGGGAGCAGTACTTC. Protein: CASNSFGVSREQYF.

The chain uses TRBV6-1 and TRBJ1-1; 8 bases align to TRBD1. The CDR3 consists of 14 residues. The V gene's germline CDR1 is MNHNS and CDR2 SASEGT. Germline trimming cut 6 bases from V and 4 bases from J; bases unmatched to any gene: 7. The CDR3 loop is CASRGRQGPTEAFF. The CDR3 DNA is TGTGCCAGCAGGGGAAGACAGGGGCCCACTGAAGCTTTCTTT.

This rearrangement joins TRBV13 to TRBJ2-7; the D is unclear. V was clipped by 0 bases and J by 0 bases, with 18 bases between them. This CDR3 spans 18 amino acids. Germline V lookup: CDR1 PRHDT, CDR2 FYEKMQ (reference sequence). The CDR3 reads CASSLGVGRKPSSYEQYF. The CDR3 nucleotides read TGTGCCAGCAGCTTAGGCGTCGGACGAAAGCCTAGCTCCTACGAGCAGTACTTC.